A selection of T cell receptor beta chains follows, all from one sample in a study of blood T cell repertoires in COVID-19. The assay was immunoSEQ multiplex PCR, and TCRdb's table has in-frame clones only and misses some. The sample carries fewer than 300,000 clones, roughly 88% recorded once. Material: peripheral blood. The receptors originated from a man aged 18 to 30 with active or convalescent COVID-19. Each CDR3 is given with its conserved first and last residue. A D gene is named only where the DNA matches it firmly.

V	D	J	CDR3
TRBV11-1	.	TRBJ1-4	CASSLAAGLGEKLFF
TRBV5-1	TRBD1	TRBJ1-1	CASSLERTGGTEAFF
TRBV9	TRBD2	TRBJ2-2	CASSSSGGAVAGELFF
TRBV5-6	.	TRBJ2-3	CASSLGGTDTQYF
TRBV2	.	TRBJ1-5	CASSGGDQPQHF
TRBV5-1	.	TRBJ1-1	CASSLADRNTEAFF
TRBV3-1/TRBV3-2	TRBD1	TRBJ2-2	CASSQVSGGHGTGELFF
TRBV29-1	TRBD1	TRBJ1-1	CSVRDRGIEAFF
TRBV13	TRBD2	TRBJ2-7	CASSLSFTSGVMNYEQYF
TRBV11-2	TRBD1	TRBJ1-6	CASSLEVCRGRSPLHF
TRBV10-1	.	TRBJ1-1	CASSEHHTEAFF
TRBV4-1	TRBD1	TRBJ1-4	CASSQIQGARDEKLFF
TRBV4-3	.	TRBJ2-3	CASSRSLTGSQDTQYF
TRBV5-1	TRBD1	TRBJ1-5	CASSLGTGFENQPQHF
TRBV6-4	.	TRBJ1-2	CASSVGGGSNYGYTF
TRBV6-4	TRBD2	TRBJ2-1	CASSDHGGAGNEQFF
TRBV27	.	TRBJ2-7	CASTGRGSYEQYF
TRBV7-3	.	TRBJ2-3	CASSPKGEGQVSTDTQYF
TRBV3-1/TRBV3-2	TRBD1	TRBJ1-2	CASSPLQGADYGYTF
TRBV29-1	.	TRBJ2-1	CSVEEAVNEQFF
TRBV4-1	.	TRBJ2-1	CASSQPRESGNEQFF
TRBV9	TRBD2	TRBJ2-5	CASSEIAGAQETQYF
TRBV7-6	.	TRBJ2-1	CASSLAQANNEQFF
TRBV10-3	TRBD1	TRBJ2-1	CAIRGGSGGAYNEQFF
TRBV6-6	TRBD1	TRBJ1-5	CASSLPRGRQPQHF
TRBV4-2	.	TRBJ1-2	CASSQDLQGYGYTF
TRBV3-1/TRBV3-2	TRBD1	TRBJ1-1	CASSRGQSNTEAFF
TRBV5-8	.	TRBJ1-2	CASSGGSYGYTF
TRBV7-8	TRBD2	TRBJ2-5	CASSLVVAGGPETQYF
TRBV5-6	TRBD1	TRBJ1-2	CASSLVTGGGYGYTF
TRBV24-1	.	TRBJ1-1	CANDSAGNTEAFF
TRBV27	TRBD2	TRBJ2-7	CASSPTLSGGDEQYF
TRBV11-2	TRBD1	TRBJ1-3	CASSLNRGGPGNTIYF
TRBV18	.	TRBJ2-5	CASSGTHQETQYF
TRBV19	TRBD2	TRBJ2-5	CATTLAGTSGGLQTQYF
TRBV6-5	TRBD1	TRBJ2-7	CASRTGTGPYEQYF
TRBV7-9	TRBD1	TRBJ1-5	CASRKQGADQPQHF
TRBV27	TRBD1	TRBJ1-2	CASSPREGASGYTF
TRBV3-1/TRBV3-2	TRBD1	TRBJ2-1	CASSLGTGHYNEQFF
TRBV27	TRBD1	TRBJ1-2	CASSFAGGYRGYTF
TRBV6-4	.	TRBJ2-6	CASGRGDSSGANVLTF
TRBV3-1/TRBV3-2	.	TRBJ1-1	CASSFGGAVTEAFF
TRBV6-5	TRBD2	TRBJ2-7	CASRKYDGGNEQYF